Given below is one T cell receptor (beta chain) in context. TCR libraries were built from about 500 ng of total RNA by linear amplification. One entry per CDR3 protein, called by TCRdb with MiXCR from the reads. Among around 180,000 distinct CDR3 sequences listed, nearly 75% were seen once. The data were obtained in a study of healthy donors' naive CD4 and CD8 T cells. CD4+CD8-CD45RO-CD45RA+ cells were naive CD4+; CD8+CD4-CD45RA+CD27bright cells were naive CD8+. V lost 4 bases to trimming and J lost 8 bases; unmatched junction nucleotides: 14. Per germline, CDR1 SGHDT and CDR2 YYEEEE. The CDR3 runs to 15 residues.

The sequence was obtained from a pool of human donors in good health; the sample pools cells from several healthy donors. This chain links TRBV5-6 with TRBJ1-2, with TRBD1 matching 7 bases. Sequencing was done on a sample of naive CD4+ and CD8+ T cells sorted from blood, pooled from several donors. This chain's CDR3 is CASSGRDSGPPGYTF. The CDR3 nucleotides read TGTGCCAGCAGCGGTCGGGACAGCGGACCACCAGGCTACACCTTC.